Shown below are 8 T cell receptor beta chains from a single sample sequenced in a study of Graves' ophthalmopathy and Graves' hyperthyroidism. The TCR beta CDR3 regions underwent amplification from RNA transcripts. An initial RT-PCR round employing HTBI primers preceded a second-round multiplex PCR. One entry per CDR3 protein, called by TCRdb with MiXCR from the multiplex PCR reads. The table has over a million distinct CDR3 sequences, less than 45% seen once; the top ten hold 11%. The sample was peripheral blood or thyroid tissue (not recorded which). These receptors came from an adult man with Graves' hyperthyroidism.

This clonotype was detected a few times. The V call is TRBV19, the J call TRBJ2-7, with D unresolved. Trimming removed 6 bases from V and 2 bases from J, with 11 bases in between. The CDR3 runs 13 residues. Germline V lookup: CDR1 LNHDA, CDR2 SQIVND (reference sequence). In DNA form, the CDR3 reads TGTGCCAGTAGGGACCTGGGTACCTACGAGCAGTACTTC. It yields the protein CASRDLGTYEQYF.

The chain employs TRBV6-2 or TRBV6-3 and TRBJ2-7; D uncertain. Germline V gives CDR1 MNHEY, CDR2 SVGEGT. The CDR3 has 15 residues. V lost 8 bases and J 4 bases, leaving 21 bases between the germline ends. CDR3 sequence: CASELTPENGYEQYF. The DNA for the CDR3 is TGTGCCAGCGAGCTCACTCCGGAGAACGGGTACGAGCAGTACTTC.

This clonotype was counted at least ten times. The chain carries TRBV6-5 and TRBJ2-6; TRBD2 is a possible D gene (5 bases). Trimming removed 5 bases from V and 2 bases from J, with 16 bases in between. The CDR3 extends over 17 amino acids. Germline CDR1 and CDR2: MNHEY and SVGAGI. CDR3 bases: TGTGCCAGCAGTCACGAGGCGGGCAGGCCTGGGGCCAACGTCCTGACTTTC. Protein: CASSHEAGRPGANVLTF.

This chain connects TRBV7-2 to TRBJ1-5, with D unresolved. The germline V gene has CDR1 SGHTA and CDR2 FQGNSA. The CDR3 extends over 13 amino acids. The V gene lost 4 bases and the J gene lost 7 bases, with 11 bases spanning the gap. CDR3 sequence (DNA): TGTGCCAGCAGCTCGAAGGCGGGACAGCCCCAGCATTTT. Residues: CASSSKAGQPQHF.

The chain couples TRBV6-5 to TRBJ2-7; 7 nucleotides agree with TRBD1. From germline, CDR1 is MNHEY and CDR2 SVGAGI. The CDR3 has 13 amino acids. Trimming cost V 6 bases and J 3 bases; bases outside gene matches: 5. The CDR3 sequence: CASRRGQIYEQYF. In DNA, the CDR3 is TGTGCCAGCAGGAGGGGACAGATCTACGAGCAGTACTTC.

There are many counts of this clonotype. The rearrangement joins TRBV9 to TRBJ1-6, with a weak D call TRBD1 (6 bases). CDR3 length: 17 amino acids. In germline, CDR1 is SGDLS, CDR2 YYNGEE. Trimming took 4 bases from V and 0 from J, leaving 14 bases between them. The CDR3 here is CASSNRTESSYNSPLHF. The CDR3 nucleotides read TGTGCCAGCAGCAACAGGACAGAGAGCTCCTATAATTCACCCCTCCACTTT.

This clonotype was counted ten times or more. This chain joins TRBV5-1 and TRBJ2-7; TRBD1 matches 7 bases. The CDR3 has 13 amino acids. From germline, CDR1 is SGHRS and CDR2 YFSETQ. V shed 3 bases and J 5 bases; nucleotides not matched to a gene: 5. The CDR3 bases are TGCGCCAGCAGCTGGACAGGAGAGCACGAGCAGTACTTC. It translates to CASSWTGEHEQYF.

This clonotype occurred many times. The gene calls are TRBV19 and TRBJ2-7, with no clear D. The CDR3 is 14 amino acids. The germline V gene has CDR1 LNHDA and CDR2 SQIVND (reference sequence). Trimming left V 3 bases short and J 3 bases short, with 12 bases between. This CDR3 reads CASSIPGSGYEQYF. In DNA form, the CDR3 reads TGTGCCAGTAGTATTCCCGGATCCGGCTACGAGCAGTACTTC. Drawing the rest from reference TRBV19 and TRBJ2-7, the complete variable domain is DGGITQSPKYLFRKEGQNVTLSCEQNLNHDAMYWYRQDPGQGLRLIYYSQIVNDFQKGDIAEGYSVSREKKESFPLTVTSAQKNPTAFYLCASSIPGSGYEQYFGPGTRLTVT.